Each of the 5 T cell receptor beta chains below was sequenced from the same sample in a study of molecular identifiers for immune sequencing clone quantification. TCRdb reprocessed the PCR reads with MiXCR, giving one entry per CDR3 protein. Among under 800,000 distinct CDR3 sequences, 25% were seen once, and the ten largest hold about 0.8%. The material sequenced was naive CD8+ T cells from blood, with Jurkat cell RNA spiked in. Subset denoted: FACS-sorted CD8+CD4-CCR7+CD45RA+ naive T cells. The receptor source for this set is a human donor in good health. Some libraries in this study had Jurkat cell RNA spiked in.

This clonotype was picked up many times. The V call is TRBV28, the J call TRBJ1-5, with D hard to call. The CDR3 consists of 17 residues. The V gene's germline CDR1 is MDHEN and CDR2 SYDVKM. V lost 3 bases to trimming and J lost 4 bases, with 19 bases between them. The CDR3 loop reads CASSLKVTGTRNQPQHF. The CDR3 region has the DNA TGTGCCAGCAGTTTGAAAGTAACGGGTACGAGGAATCAGCCCCAGCATTTT.

This clonotype was seen more than once but under ten times. The J gene is TRBJ2-1, the V gene TRBV2; D ambiguous. The CDR3 is 14 residues long. V was trimmed by 5 bases and J by 2 bases, leaving 10 bases between them. Germline V gives CDR1 SNHLY, CDR2 FYNNEI. The DNA for the CDR3 is TGTGCCAGCAGTAGCCACCCCGCCTACAATGAGCAGTTCTTC. Its translation: CASSSHPAYNEQFF.

The gene calls are TRBV12-3 or TRBV12-4 and TRBJ2-3, with 16 bases matching TRBD2. The CDR3 covers 19 residues. The junction had 15 bases not matched to a gene; V was cut back by 6 bases and J by 6 bases. The CDR3 DNA reads as TGTGCCAGCAGCAACTCGGGACTAGCGGGAGGGCCGGATGGTGATACGCAGTATTTT. It codes for CASSNSGLAGGPDGDTQYF.

The V gene is TRBV4-3, the J gene TRBJ2-7, with 10 bases identical to TRBD2. The CDR3 runs to 16 residues. V shed 5 bases, J shed 3 bases, and the junction held 10 bases outside the gene matches. CDR1 is LGHNA, CDR2 YSLEER, per germline. CDR3 sequence (DNA): TGCGCCAGCAGCGCACGTTGGACTAGCGGATACTACGAGCAGTACTTC. Translating gives CASSARWTSGYYEQYF.

The V gene is TRBV4-3, the J gene TRBJ1-2; TRBD1 is a possible D gene (6 bases). The CDR3 runs 15 residues. V gave up 5 bases and J gave up 6 bases, with 19 bases separating them. Germline values: CDR1 LGHNA, CDR2 YSLEER. CDR3 nucleotide sequence: TGCGCCAGCAGCTATACGTCCGGGACACCCAATGGCTACACCTTC. Translated: CASSYTSGTPNGYTF.